These 20 T cell receptor beta chains were sequenced from one sample in a study of T-cell reconstitution after alpha-beta-depleted transplantation in children. As it was prepared, the TCRbeta library received unique molecular identifiers. TCRdb re-called the PCR reads through MiXCR, storing one row per CDR3 protein. Here the sample spans about 610,000 distinct CDR3 sequences, 25% to 30% being singletons. The material sequenced was PBMCs, taken before TCRalphabeta/CD19-depleted stem cell transplant. These receptors were obtained from a boy younger than two with Wiskott-Aldrich syndrome, due to receive a stem cell transplant.

This chain joins TRBV20-1 and TRBJ1-2; 7 bases agree with TRBD1. The germline CDR1 and CDR2 sequences are DFQATT and SNEGSKA (reference sequence). The CDR3 consists of 12 residues. V shed 3 bases, J shed 8 bases, and the junction held 6 bases outside the gene matches. Here the CDR3 DNA reads TGCAGTGCTAGCCGGCAGGGGGGAGGCTACACCTTC. Residues: CSASRQGGGYTF.

V gene TRBV5-1 combines with J gene TRBJ2-1; the D gene is possibly TRBD2 (6 bases). Deletions cut 3 bases from V and 0 bases from J, with 13 bases between. Germline CDR1 SGHRS, CDR2 YFSETQ. This CDR3 spans 16 amino acids. The CDR3 DNA sequence: TGCGCCAGCAGCTGGGCAGGGAGGAGCTCCTACAATGAGCAGTTCTTC. Translation: CASSWAGRSSYNEQFF.

The gene calls are TRBV12-3 or TRBV12-4 and TRBJ2-7; 7 bases are a match to TRBD2. The CDR3 length is 14 residues. V shed 7 bases, J shed 0 bases, and the junction held 6 bases outside the gene matches. CDR3 residues: CASTKAGSSYEQYF. The CDR3 bases are TGTGCCAGCACCAAAGCGGGAAGCTCCTACGAGCAGTACTTC.

In its sample, this clonotype was seen a few times. The V gene is TRBV2, the J gene TRBJ2-3; 10 nucleotides line up with TRBD2. The CDR3 contains 18 residues. V lost 6 bases to trimming and J lost 3 bases; unmatched junction nucleotides: 15. Germline values: CDR1 SNHLY, CDR2 FYNNEI. The chain's CDR3 is CASSPTSGIVRDTDTQYF. DNA for the CDR3: TGTGCCAGCAGCCCCACTAGCGGGATAGTGCGTGATACAGATACGCAGTATTTT.

This chain joins TRBV6-1 and TRBJ2-1; D tentatively reads TRBD1 or TRBD2 (5 bases each). Per the germline V gene, CDR1 is MNHNS and CDR2 is SASEGT. Trimming left V 6 bases short and J 0 bases short, with 18 bases between. This CDR3 spans 17 amino acids. CDR3 sequence (DNA): TGTGCCAGCAGCCCCAGGAGCGGACACAGCTCCTACAATGAGCAGTTCTTC. It translates to CASSPRSGHSSYNEQFF.

This clonotype was seen only once. The genes are TRBV5-1 and TRBJ1-2, with D possibly matching TRBD1 (6 bases). V lost 0 bases, J lost 0 bases, and 12 bases lay in between. Germline loops: CDR1 SGHRS, CDR2 YFSETQ. The CDR3 is 16 residues long. The CDR3 bases are TGCGCCAGCAGCTTGGCCCCCGGGACAACTAACTATGGCTACACCTTC. Its translation is CASSLAPGTTNYGYTF.

The rearrangement joins TRBV7-9 to TRBJ2-3, with D perhaps matching TRBD2 (5 bases). V lost 5 bases to trimming and J lost 2 bases, with 11 bases between them. The CDR3 covers 14 residues. Per germline, CDR1 SEHNR and CDR2 FQNEAQ (reference sequence). CDR3 in amino acids: CASSVTSFTDTQYF. The CDR3 DNA is TGTGCCAGCAGCGTCACTAGTTTCACAGATACGCAGTATTTT.

The chain links TRBV5-1 to TRBJ2-3; D remains ambiguous. V lost 3 bases to trimming and J lost 2 bases, with 7 bases between them. The germline gives CDR1 SGHRS, CDR2 YFSETQ. This CDR3 spans 13 amino acids. The CDR3, as DNA: TGCGCCAGCAGCTACGACTCCACAGATACGCAGTATTTT. It encodes CASSYDSTDTQYF.

This clonotype was observed a few times. The chain combines TRBV6-5 with TRBJ2-3; 11 bases agree with TRBD2. V shed 3 bases, J shed 11 bases, and the junction held 10 bases outside the gene matches. This CDR3 is 15 amino acids long. The germline CDR1 and CDR2 sequences are MNHEY and SVGAGI. CDR3: CASSYYWGLAERQYF. For the CDR3, the DNA is TGTGCCAGCAGTTATTACTGGGGACTAGCGGAGAGGCAGTATTTT.

This clonotype was seen only a few times. The V gene is TRBV7-9, the J gene TRBJ2-7; TRBD2 matches at 9 bases. V lost 3 bases to trimming and J lost 2 bases; unmatched junction nucleotides: 5. The CDR3 length is 15 residues. CDR1 SEHNR and CDR2 FQNEAQ come from the germline V gene (reference sequence). This CDR3 reads CASSFMAGGPYEQYF. CDR3 nucleotide sequence: TGTGCCAGCAGCTTCATGGCGGGAGGGCCCTACGAGCAGTACTTC.

The V gene is TRBV12-3 or TRBV12-4, the J gene TRBJ2-1, with 9 nucleotides matching TRBD2. V dropped 6 bases and J dropped 2; count of bases not matched to a gene: 5. This CDR3 contains 15 residues. The CDR3 DNA is TGTGCCAGCAGCCTTAGCGGGAGCACCTACAATGAGCAGTTCTTC. Its protein product is CASSLSGSTYNEQFF.

In its sample, this clonotype was seen a few times. The chain couples TRBV12-3 or TRBV12-4 to TRBJ1-5; no clear D gene. Between the trimmed V and J ends, which lost 3 bases and 3 bases, there was a span of 12 bases. CDR3 length: 15 amino acids. The CDR3 is CASSFFHRPNQPQHF. CDR3 nucleotide sequence: TGTGCCAGCAGTTTCTTCCACCGCCCCAATCAGCCCCAGCATTTT.

For the CDR3, the DNA is TGCAGTGCCGTGACTAGCGGGACTAAAGAGACCCAGTACTTC. This codes for CSAVTSGTKETQYF. The rearrangement joins TRBV20-1 to TRBJ2-5, with 11 bases lining up with TRBD2. The V gene end was trimmed by 6 bases and the J gene end by 3 bases; junction bases not matched to a gene: 6. The CDR3 runs 14 residues. Germline assignment: CDR1 DFQATT and CDR2 SNEGSKA (reference sequence).

The chain links TRBV30 to TRBJ1-4, with D unresolved. Germline-derived CDR1 and CDR2 are GTSNPN and SVGIG (reference sequence). The CDR3 runs to 14 residues. The germline V and J ends were trimmed by 4 bases and 3 bases, with 12 bases remaining between them. CDR3: CAWNPLGANEKLFF. The CDR3 DNA reads TGTGCCTGGAATCCCCTGGGCGCTAATGAAAAACTGTTTTTT.

The V and J genes are TRBV5-1 and TRBJ2-7; 13 bases map to TRBD2. V trimming: 3 bases; J trimming: 0 bases; junction bases outside the gene matches: 9. CDR1 and CDR2 (germline): SGHRS, YFSETQ. This CDR3 is 18 amino acids long. The CDR3 DNA follows: TGCGCCAGCAGCTATGGACTAGCGGGAGCTAAGAGCTCCTACGAGCAGTACTTC. The encoded protein is CASSYGLAGAKSSYEQYF.

This clonotype was found once. The genes are TRBV7-2 and TRBJ2-1; 14 bases align to TRBD2. Losses at the gene ends were 3 bases for V and 7 bases for J; bases not matched to a gene: 23. Germline lookup yields CDR1 SGHTA and CDR2 FQGNSA. CDR3 size: 22 residues. The chain's CDR3 is CASSFLPRSRGLAGGLGNEQFF. CDR3 DNA: TGTGCCAGCAGCTTTTTGCCGCGATCTCGAGGACTAGCGGGAGGTTTGGGGAATGAGCAGTTCTTC.

This clonotype appeared a few times. The J gene is TRBJ2-7, the V gene TRBV7-8; unclear D gene. Germline V gene lookup returns CDR1 SGHVS and CDR2 FQNEAQ. This CDR3 is 14 amino acids long. V was clipped by 0 bases and J by 2 bases, with 8 bases between them. CDR3 residues: CASSLAAGTYEQYF. The CDR3 nucleotides are TGTGCCAGCAGCTTAGCAGCCGGAACCTACGAGCAGTACTTC. Full variable domain (missing parts from reference TRBV7-8 and TRBJ2-7): GAGVSQSPRYKVAKRGQDVALRCDPISGHVSLFWYQQALGQGPEFLTYFQNEAQLDKSGLPSDRFFAERPEGSVSTLKIQRTQQEDSAVYLCASSLAAGTYEQYFGPGTRLTVT.

The chain carries TRBV29-1 and TRBJ2-7; TRBD1 agrees at 7 bases. Germline V gene lookup returns CDR1 SQVTM and CDR2 ANQGSEA. The V gene end was trimmed by 7 bases and the J gene end by 3 bases; junction bases not matched to a gene: 3. The CDR3 has 11 amino acids. The CDR3 DNA reads as TGCAGCGGGGACAGCTTCTACGAGCAGTACTTC. Encoded protein: CSGDSFYEQYF.

Only a few counts were recorded for this clonotype. This chain connects TRBV10-2 to TRBJ1-4, with TRBD1 matching over 7 bases. There are 14 residues in the CDR3. Germline V gene data show CDR1 as WSHSY and CDR2 as SAAADI. V dropped 0 bases and J dropped 7; count of bases not matched to a gene: 2. The chain's CDR3 is CASSESQGVEKLFF. CDR3 in DNA: TGCGCCAGCAGTGAGTCCCAGGGGGTTGAAAAACTGTTTTTT.

V is TRBV20-1 and J is TRBJ2-1, with a tentative D call TRBD2 (7 bases). V dropped 5 bases and J dropped 4 bases, with 21 bases sitting between them. The germline V gene encodes CDR1 DFQATT and CDR2 SNEGSKA (reference sequence). CDR3 length equals 16 residues. CDR3: CSAGGLPGGRYNEQFF. CDR3 nucleotide sequence: TGCAGTGCTGGAGGACTTCCGGGGGGCAGGTACAATGAGCAGTTCTTC.